This TCR beta chain was found in a study of blood T cell repertoires in COVID-19. Original processing notes: Scientists estimated how many nucleated cells there were by amplifying reference gene primers. Data came from immunoSEQ multiplex PCR; TCRdb stores just in-frame clones and leaves some out. V and J calls and clone size are as listed in that table; D and trimming were resolved from the DNA. The profile covers 150,000 to 200,000 clones, with 70% to 85% appearing a single time and about 5.5% taken by the ten largest. Germline CDR1 reads WNHNN; CDR2 reads SYGVQD (reference sequence). Trimming shortened V by 4 bases and J by 5 bases, and 14 bases separated the two germline ends. The CDR3 consists of 14 residues.

The receptor was isolated from a woman in her sixties or seventies with acute COVID-19. V usage is TRBV10-1 and J usage is TRBJ2-5; perhaps TRBD2 as D (5 bases). Sequenced: PBMCs or T cells enriched from blood (not recorded which). DNA of the CDR3: TGCGCCAGCAGTGCGGCGGGCGCCGGGGAGACCCAGTACTTC. Residues: CASSAAGAGETQYF.